This TCR beta chain appears in the sequencing data of a study of molecular identifiers for immune sequencing clone quantification. Germline CDR1 is SGDLS and CDR2 is YYNGEE. CDR3 length: 12 residues. This clonotype was detected only once. At one end, the junction sequence differs from germline, possibly due to a read error. MiXCR, applied by TCRdb to the PCR reads, yields one record per CDR3 protein. The sample holds just under 650,000 distinct CDR3 sequences, about 20% seen once. The chain is built from TRBV9 and TRBJ1-5; no clear D gene. The TCR originated in a human donor in good health. Some libraries in this study had Jurkat cell RNA spiked in. Sequenced input: naive CD8+ T cells from blood, with Jurkat cell RNA spiked in. Subset described: FACS-sorted CD8+CD4-CCR7+CD45RA+ naive T cells. The CDR3 protein is CASSAGNQPRHF. The CDR3 DNA is TGTGCCAGCAGCGCCGGCAATCAGCCCCGGCATTTT.